Below are 15 T cell receptor beta chains sequenced from a single sample in a study of shared clonotypes between healthy human individuals. TCRdb's copy holds only in-frame clones and misses some; the assay was immunoSEQ multiplex PCR. Altogether 850,000 to 1,100,000 clones are present, around three quarters being singletons, with the ten largest covering 0.89%. The source material was memory CD4+ T cells from PBMCs. Subset reported: CD45RA-negative fraction. These receptors originate from a man between 18 and 35 years old in good health. Some clones in this sample may be carry-over from other donors' samples.

With regard to this clone: The sample has other DNA sequences that encode this CDR3 too. The chain carries TRBV6-1 and TRBJ1-5; D uncertain. The CDR3 runs to 14 residues. Germline V gives CDR1 MNHNS, CDR2 SASEGT. Trimming stripped 4 bases from V and 0 bases from J, with 7 bases between. The CDR3 sequence: CASSAVNSNQPQHF. The CDR3 nucleotides read TGTGCCAGCAGTGCAGTAAATAGCAATCAGCCCCAGCATTTT.

A word on this clone: A much larger clone is a single base away; this may be a read error. This chain links TRBV29-1 with TRBJ1-1; tentative D call: TRBD1 (5 bases). V lost 7 bases, J lost 7 bases, and 16 bases lay in between. Germline V gene lookup returns CDR1 SQVTM and CDR2 ANQGSEA. The CDR3 sequence is 12 residues long. As DNA, the CDR3 is TGCAGCGGGGCGAAAGGGGCCAATGAAGCTTTCTTT. This sequence encodes CSGAKGANEAFF.

This chain joins TRBV7-6 and TRBJ2-7; D may be TRBD1 (6 bases). This CDR3 has 14 amino acids. Trimming shortened V by 5 bases and J by 3 bases, and 14 bases separated the two germline ends. Germline lookup yields CDR1 SGHVS and CDR2 FNYEAQ. This CDR3 is CASSRTGQSYEQYF. CDR3 coding DNA: TGTGCCAGCAGCCGGACTGGACAGAGCTACGAGCAGTACTTC.

The chain has TRBV7-2 and TRBJ2-3; 7 positions match TRBD2. The V gene's germline CDR1 is SGHTA and CDR2 FQGNSA. V lost 3 bases to trimming and J lost 6 bases; unmatched junction nucleotides: 6. This CDR3 is built from 14 residues. The CDR3 reads CASSFLVTSDTQYF. Written as DNA, the CDR3 is TGTGCCAGCAGCTTCTTAGTGACTAGCGATACGCAGTATTTT.

The rearrangement joins TRBV11-3 to TRBJ2-1, with 12 bases that match TRBD2. V lost 4 bases, J lost 9 bases, and 4 bases stayed unmatched. The germline gives CDR1 SGHNT, CDR2 YENEEA. CDR3 size: 14 residues. The CDR3 region has the DNA TGTGCCAGCAGCTCTCTAGCGGGAGGGGGTGAGCAGTTCTTC. Protein: CASSSLAGGGEQFF.

This clone was detected only once. The chain links TRBV28 to TRBJ1-5; a weak D match, TRBD1 (6 bases). The CDR3 is 16 residues long. Trimming stripped 11 bases from V and 3 bases from J, with 23 bases between. CDR1 is MDHEN, CDR2 SYDVKM, per germline. The CDR3 DNA follows: TGTGCCCATACCGGGACGGGGGGCTCACCCAATCAGCCCCAGCATTTT. Amino acid sequence: CAHTGTGGSPNQPQHF.

The chain is built from TRBV27 and TRBJ2-2; D gene ambiguous. CDR3 length equals 12 residues. In germline, CDR1 is MNHEY, CDR2 SMNVEV (reference sequence). Trimming pared 5 bases from V and 3 bases from J, leaving 4 bases between. The CDR3 loop reads CASSLYTGELFF. The CDR3 DNA reads TGTGCCAGCAGTCTATACACCGGGGAGCTGTTTTTT.

As regards this clone: This may stem from a read error, because a much larger clone lies one nucleotide away. The chain employs TRBV18 and TRBJ2-7, with a possible D match to TRBD1 (6 bases). The V gene lost 3 bases and the J gene lost 6 bases, with 18 bases spanning the gap. The CDR3 totals 15 residues. Germline values: CDR1 KGHSH, CDR2 LQKENI. CDR3 nucleotide sequence: TGTGCCAGCTCACCCACCAGGACAGTGGGGACCGAGCAGTACTTC. Encoded protein: CASSPTRTVGTEQYF.

This clone is labeled medium-sized. This chain links TRBV2 with TRBJ1-5, with D possibly being TRBD1 (6 bases). V dropped 6 bases and J dropped 1 base, with 13 bases sitting between them. The CDR3 covers 15 residues. CDR1 and CDR2 from the germline V gene are SNHLY and FYNNEI. The CDR3 DNA is TGTGCCAGCAGGAGAACAGGGTACAGCAATCAGCCCCAGCATTTT. As protein: CASRRTGYSNQPQHF.

The chain is built from TRBV29-1 and TRBJ1-2, with 7 positions matching TRBD1. The germline V gene encodes CDR1 SQVTM and CDR2 ANQGSEA. The CDR3 spans 18 residues. V lost 7 bases and J lost 0; bases outside the gene matches: 20. DNA of the CDR3: TGCAGCGCCCAAGGTCTTTTCCGGACAGGAAGATCTAACTATGGCTACACCTTC. Protein sequence: CSAQGLFRTGRSNYGYTF.

The chain uses TRBV6-6 and TRBJ2-5; tentatively, D is TRBD1 or TRBD2 (5 bases each). Trimming shortened V by 0 bases and J by 5 bases, and 7 bases separated the two germline ends. This CDR3 spans 13 amino acids. In germline, CDR1 is MNHNY, CDR2 SVGAGI (reference sequence). DNA of the CDR3: TGTGCCAGCAGTTACTCGTGGGGGGAGACCCAGTACTTC. Translated, it gives CASSYSWGETQYF.

V gene TRBV27 combines with J gene TRBJ2-1; D perhaps matches TRBD1 (5 bases). Per the germline V gene, CDR1 is MNHEY and CDR2 is SMNVEV (reference sequence). The CDR3 length is 16 residues. Trimming stripped 3 bases from V and 2 bases from J, with 14 bases between. The DNA of the CDR3 is TGTGCCAGCAGTTTTTTTGGGCCAGGGACCTACAATGAGCAGTTCTTC. As protein: CASSFFGPGTYNEQFF.

The gene calls are TRBV21-1 and TRBJ2-3; the D segment call TRBD1 is taken from the table without a DNA check. TRBV21-1 corresponds to a pseudogene. The CDR3 has 15 residues. The CDR3, as DNA: TGTGCCAGCAGCTCTACGGGACAGGGGATTCATACGCAGTATTTT. This gives the protein CASSSTGQGIHTQYF.

The chain couples TRBV2 to TRBJ1-2; 8 positions agree with TRBD1. Germline lookup yields CDR1 SNHLY and CDR2 FYNNEI. This CDR3 comprises 14 residues. Trimming cost V 6 bases and J 1 base; bases outside gene matches: 4. Written as DNA, the CDR3 is TGTGCCAGCAGCCTGACAGGGGATAACTATGGCTACACCTTC. This translates into CASSLTGDNYGYTF.

CDR3 nucleotide sequence: TGCGCCAGCAGTCTGTTTTGGACTGAAGCTTTCTTT. Translating gives CASSLFWTEAFF. The rearrangement links TRBV23-1 to TRBJ1-1, with D uncertain. TRBV23-1 is an ORF, with its function uncertain. Trimming cost V 4 bases and J 5 bases, with 8 bases left between them. The CDR3 has 12 amino acids.